This TCR beta chain originates from a study of CD4 T cell repertoires in COVID-19 (dated by TCRdb to the early 2020s). Broadly, across the study: For cross-reactivity analysis, CFSE-low cells were expanded with IL-2 for ten to eleven days and were then relabeled and restimulated with spike proteins from other coronaviruses. Naturally processed CD4+ T cell responses to SARS-CoV-2 spike and nucleoprotein were characterized in COVID-19-recovered individuals, and clonal composition was assessed by TCR Vbeta sequencing. In three recovered individuals, the researchers analyzed the TCR Vbeta repertoire of SARS-CoV-2-reactive T cells at the subset level.

On this clone itself: The target of this receptor is not known. Base qualities are not recorded, but no much larger clone differs from it by a single base.

Memory T cell samples that were not cultured were sequenced immediately after ex vivo isolation. CD4+ total memory, central memory, effector memory and circulating T follicular helper cells were isolated from peripheral blood mononuclear cells. The investigation overall reported the following: Consistent with cross-reactivity, between about 7 and 27% of SARS-CoV-2 clonotypes also showed up in secondary cultures stimulated with SARS-CoV and/or HKU1 spike. Several of the most expanded SARS-CoV-2-reactive clonotypes were found to be shared between two or all three memory subsets, suggesting intraclonal diversification.

The CDR3 numbers 15 residues from cysteine through phenylalanine. The only DNA kept is the CDR3, 45 bases in frame from the first base. From a lookup of the germline V gene, CDR1 and CDR2 are MNHNS and SASEGT. V is cut by 1 base and J by 4 bases, and the space between the germline ends is 13 bases. Receptor amplification or capture employed the immunoSEQ multiplex PCR assay. As for the authors' bioinformatics: To quantify how much the repertoires of different subsets overlapped, the Chao-Jaccard similarity index was used along with counts of shared clonotypes. TCRdb obtained this table from immuneACCESS and retained in-frame rearrangements with V and J assigned. These tables miss some clones; where compared with another copy, unresolved V genes account for less than half of the shortfall, and the remainder is unexplained. Clonal size and the V and J genes are those of that table, whereas D and trimming came from the DNA. This sample comprises about 22,000 clones, roughly 87% of them detected only once. The ten largest clones add up to about 0.5% of the sample.

This receptor was identified in a human donor who had COVID-19. The chain was built from TRBV6-1 and TRBJ1-1; a tentative D call is TRBD1 (5 bases match). Sequencing was performed on central memory CD4+ T cells from blood, taken before the COVID-19 pandemic. The sample's cell subset or site label is to be understood as: CD4+ T central memory cells. At the DNA level, the sequence is TGTGCCAGCAGTGAAGGGGGGGATGGGGTCACTGAAGCTTTCTTT. The encoded protein is CASSEGGDGVTEAFF.